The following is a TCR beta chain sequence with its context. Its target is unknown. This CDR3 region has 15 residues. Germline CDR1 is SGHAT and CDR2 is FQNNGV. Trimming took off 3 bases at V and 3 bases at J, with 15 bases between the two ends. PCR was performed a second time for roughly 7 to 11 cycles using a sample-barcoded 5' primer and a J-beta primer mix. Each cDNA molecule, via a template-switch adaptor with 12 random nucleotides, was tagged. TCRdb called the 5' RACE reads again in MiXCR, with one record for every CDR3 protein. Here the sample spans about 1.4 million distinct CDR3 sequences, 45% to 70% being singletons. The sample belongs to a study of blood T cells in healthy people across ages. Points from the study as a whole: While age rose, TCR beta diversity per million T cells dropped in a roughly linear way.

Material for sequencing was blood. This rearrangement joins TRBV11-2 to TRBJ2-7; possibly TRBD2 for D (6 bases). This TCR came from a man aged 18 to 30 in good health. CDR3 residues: CASSFGTGDIYEQYF. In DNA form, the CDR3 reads TGTGCCAGCAGCTTCGGTACGGGGGATATCTACGAGCAGTACTTC.